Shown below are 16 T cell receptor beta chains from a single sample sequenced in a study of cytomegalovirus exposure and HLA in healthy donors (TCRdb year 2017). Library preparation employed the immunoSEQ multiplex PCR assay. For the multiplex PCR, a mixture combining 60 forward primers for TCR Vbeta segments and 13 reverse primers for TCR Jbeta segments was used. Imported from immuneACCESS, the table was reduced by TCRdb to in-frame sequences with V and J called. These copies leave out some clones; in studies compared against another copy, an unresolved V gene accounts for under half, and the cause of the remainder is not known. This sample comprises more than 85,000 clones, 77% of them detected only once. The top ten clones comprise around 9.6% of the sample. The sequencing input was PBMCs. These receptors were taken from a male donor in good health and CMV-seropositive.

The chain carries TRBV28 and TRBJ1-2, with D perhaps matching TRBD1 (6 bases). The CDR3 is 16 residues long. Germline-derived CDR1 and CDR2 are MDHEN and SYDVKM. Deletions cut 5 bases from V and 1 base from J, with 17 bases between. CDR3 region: CASSLELTGLNYGYTF. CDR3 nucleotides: TGTGCCAGCAGTCTAGAGCTGACAGGTCTTAACTATGGCTACACCTTC.

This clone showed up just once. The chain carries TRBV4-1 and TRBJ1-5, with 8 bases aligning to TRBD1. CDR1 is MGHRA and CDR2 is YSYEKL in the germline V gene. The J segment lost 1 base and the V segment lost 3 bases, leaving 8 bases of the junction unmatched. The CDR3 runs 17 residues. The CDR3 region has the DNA TGCGCCAGCAGCCATCCTACCACAGGGGGGAGCAATCAGCCCCAGCATTTT. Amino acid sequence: CASSHPTTGGSNQPQHF.

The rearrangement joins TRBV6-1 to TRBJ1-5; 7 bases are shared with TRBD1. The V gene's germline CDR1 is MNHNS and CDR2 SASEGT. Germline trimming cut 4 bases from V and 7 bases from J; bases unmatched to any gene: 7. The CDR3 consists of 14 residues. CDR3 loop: CASSGDRVRQPQHF. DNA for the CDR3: TGTGCCAGCAGTGGTGACAGGGTCCGGCAGCCCCAGCATTTT.

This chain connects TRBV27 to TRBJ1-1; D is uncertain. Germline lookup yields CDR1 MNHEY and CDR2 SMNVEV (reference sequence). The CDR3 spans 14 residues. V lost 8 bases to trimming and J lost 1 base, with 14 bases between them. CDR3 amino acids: CASGRNQGNTEAFF. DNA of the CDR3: TGTGCCAGCGGGAGAAATCAAGGGAACACTGAAGCTTTCTTT.

CDR3 DNA sequence: TGTGCCAGCAGCCCCCGGCGGGATAACTACGAGCAGTACTTC. Amino acid sequence: CASSPRRDNYEQYF. V is TRBV6-5 and J is TRBJ2-7, with D possibly TRBD2 on 6 matching bases. Germline loops: CDR1 MNHEY, CDR2 SVGAGI. Trimming pared 6 bases from V and 3 bases from J, leaving 15 bases between. The CDR3 has 14 amino acids.

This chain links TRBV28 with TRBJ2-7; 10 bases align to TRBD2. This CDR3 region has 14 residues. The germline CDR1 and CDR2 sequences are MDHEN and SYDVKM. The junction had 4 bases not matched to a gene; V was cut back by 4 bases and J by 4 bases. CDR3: CASSSSGRGYEQYF. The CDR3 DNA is TGTGCCAGCAGTTCAAGCGGGAGGGGGTACGAGCAGTACTTC.

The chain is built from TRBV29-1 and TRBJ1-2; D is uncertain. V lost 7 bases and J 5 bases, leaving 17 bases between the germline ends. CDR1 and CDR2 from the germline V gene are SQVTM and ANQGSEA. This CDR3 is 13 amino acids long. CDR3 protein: CSASIGEGYGYTF. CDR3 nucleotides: TGCAGCGCCTCCATCGGGGAGGGATATGGCTACACCTTC.

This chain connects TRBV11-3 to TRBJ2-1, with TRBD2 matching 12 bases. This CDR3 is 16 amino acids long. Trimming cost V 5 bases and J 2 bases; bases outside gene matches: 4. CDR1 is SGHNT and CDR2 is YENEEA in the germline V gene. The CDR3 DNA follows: TGTGCCAGCAGCCTTGGACTAGCGGGGACCTACAATGAGCAGTTCTTC. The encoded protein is CASSLGLAGTYNEQFF.

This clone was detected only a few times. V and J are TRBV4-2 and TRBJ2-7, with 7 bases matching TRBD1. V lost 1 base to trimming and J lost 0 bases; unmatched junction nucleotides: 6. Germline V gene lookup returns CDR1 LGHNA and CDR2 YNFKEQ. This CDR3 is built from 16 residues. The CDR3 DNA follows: TGTGCCAGCAGCCAAGCCCATAGACAGGGCTCCTACGAGCAGTACTTC. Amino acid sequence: CASSQAHRQGSYEQYF.

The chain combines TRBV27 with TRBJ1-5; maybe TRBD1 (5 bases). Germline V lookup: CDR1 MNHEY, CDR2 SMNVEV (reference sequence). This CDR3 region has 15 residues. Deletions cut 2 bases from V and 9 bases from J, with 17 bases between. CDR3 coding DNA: TGTGCCAGCAGTTTAGGGTCTGGGGGGATAGGGCCCCAGCATTTT. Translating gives CASSLGSGGIGPQHF.

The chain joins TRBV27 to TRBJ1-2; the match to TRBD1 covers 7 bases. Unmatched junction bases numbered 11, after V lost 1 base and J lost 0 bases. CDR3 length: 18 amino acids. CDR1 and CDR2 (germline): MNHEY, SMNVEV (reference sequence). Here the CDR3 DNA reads TGTGCCAGCAGTTTATTGGGTTCGACAGGGCCCGCTAACTATGGCTACACCTTC. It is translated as CASSLLGSTGPANYGYTF.

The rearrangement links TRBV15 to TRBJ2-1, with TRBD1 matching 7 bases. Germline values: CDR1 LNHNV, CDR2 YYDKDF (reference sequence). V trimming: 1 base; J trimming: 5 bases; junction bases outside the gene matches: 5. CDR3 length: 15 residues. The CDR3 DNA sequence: TGTGCCACCAGCAGAGGGACAGGCGCGGACAATGAGCAGTTCTTC. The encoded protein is CATSRGTGADNEQFF.

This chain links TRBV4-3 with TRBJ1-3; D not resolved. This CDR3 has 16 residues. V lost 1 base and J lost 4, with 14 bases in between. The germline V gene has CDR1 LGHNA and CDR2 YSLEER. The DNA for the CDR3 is TGCGCCAGCAGCCAAGCGGCTTCGGGGAACGGAAACACCATATATTTT. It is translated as CASSQAASGNGNTIYF.

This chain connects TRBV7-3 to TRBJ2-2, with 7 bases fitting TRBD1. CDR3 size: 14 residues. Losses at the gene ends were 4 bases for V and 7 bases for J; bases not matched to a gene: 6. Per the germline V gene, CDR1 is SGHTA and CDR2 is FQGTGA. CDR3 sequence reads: CASSSRQGDGELFF. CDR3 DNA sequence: TGTGCCAGCAGCTCCCGACAGGGAGACGGGGAGCTGTTTTTT.

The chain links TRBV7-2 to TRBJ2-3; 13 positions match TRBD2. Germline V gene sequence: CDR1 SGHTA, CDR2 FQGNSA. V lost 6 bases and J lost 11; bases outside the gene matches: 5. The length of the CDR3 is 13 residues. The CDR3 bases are TGTGCCAGCAGACTGGGACTAGCGGGGATGCAGTATTTT. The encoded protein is CASRLGLAGMQYF.

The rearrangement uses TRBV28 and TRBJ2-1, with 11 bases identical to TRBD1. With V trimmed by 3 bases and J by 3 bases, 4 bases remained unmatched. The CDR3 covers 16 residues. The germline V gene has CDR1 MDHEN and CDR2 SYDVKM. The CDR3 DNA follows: TGTGCCAGCAGTTTCCTGGGACAGGGGGTCTACAATGAGCAGTTCTTC. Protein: CASSFLGQGVYNEQFF.